A selection of T cell receptor beta chains follows, all from one sample in a study of cytomegalovirus exposure and HLA in healthy donors. TCRdb keeps only in-frame clones here, not all; method: immunoSEQ multiplex PCR. The sample consists of 80,000 to 95,000 clones, roughly two thirds of them appearing once. The specimen was PBMCs. The receptors stem from a human donor in good health. Both conserved end residues are part of each CDR3. Each record gives: D gene, J gene, clone size, CDR3 length, V gene, CDR3 protein, CDR3 DNA. D genes are given only for firm matches. Only part of the rows carry a size: once, few, many, or a class if the clone is expanded.

d_gene: TRBD1; j_gene: TRBJ2-7; abundance: NA; len: 14; v_gene: TRBV19; CDR3aa: CASTKTGGSYEQYF; CDR3nt: TGTGCCAGTACCAAGACAGGGGGCTCCTACGAGCAGTACTTC
d_gene: NA; j_gene: TRBJ1-5; abundance: NA; len: 12; v_gene: TRBV5-6; CDR3aa: CASSSEGRPQHF; CDR3nt: TGTGCCAGCAGCTCCGAGGGTCGGCCCCAGCATTTT
d_gene: TRBD1; j_gene: TRBJ1-4; abundance: few; len: 15; v_gene: TRBV19; CDR3aa: CASSAWDRGSEKLFF; CDR3nt: TGTGCCAGTAGTGCCTGGGACAGGGGTTCTGAAAAACTGTTTTTT
d_gene: TRBD1; j_gene: TRBJ1-2; abundance: NA; len: 14; v_gene: TRBV5-8; CDR3aa: CASSLVGGNYGYTF; CDR3nt: TGTGCCAGCAGCTTGGTAGGGGGCAACTATGGCTACACCTTC
d_gene: NA; j_gene: TRBJ1-1; abundance: NA; len: 14; v_gene: TRBV29-1; CDR3aa: CSVTRGGVNTEAFF; CDR3nt: TGCAGCGTTACAAGGGGAGGGGTGAACACTGAAGCTTTCTTT
d_gene: NA; j_gene: TRBJ1-6; abundance: NA; len: 14; v_gene: TRBV7-6; CDR3aa: CASSLVRRNSPLHF; CDR3nt: TGTGCCAGCAGCTTAGTCAGGCGAAATTCACCCCTCCACTTT
d_gene: TRBD1; j_gene: TRBJ1-2; abundance: NA; len: 15; v_gene: TRBV19; CDR3aa: CASTFDTGANYGYTF; CDR3nt: TGTGCCAGTACTTTTGACACAGGGGCGAACTATGGCTACACCTTC
d_gene: NA; j_gene: TRBJ2-5; abundance: NA; len: 13; v_gene: TRBV5-1; CDR3aa: CASSRLVEETQYF; CDR3nt: TGCGCCAGCAGTCGTCTAGTGGAAGAGACCCAGTACTTC
d_gene: NA; j_gene: TRBJ2-7; abundance: NA; len: 10; v_gene: TRBV27; CDR3aa: CASSFKCVYF; CDR3nt: TGTGCCAGCAGTTTTAAATGCGTGTACTTC
d_gene: TRBD1; j_gene: TRBJ2-7; abundance: NA; len: 13; v_gene: TRBV27; CDR3aa: CASRGTGLNEQYF; CDR3nt: TGTGCCAGCAGGGGGACAGGCCTCAACGAGCAGTACTTC
d_gene: NA; j_gene: TRBJ1-2; abundance: NA; len: 18; v_gene: TRBV21-1; CDR3aa: CASSPVAGPCRPNYGYTF; CDR3nt: TGTGCCAGCAGCCCCGTCGCAGGGCCCTGCCGTCCTAACTATGGCTACACCTTC
d_gene: TRBD2; j_gene: TRBJ2-1; abundance: NA; len: 16; v_gene: TRBV9; CDR3aa: CASSARGGSSYNEQFF; CDR3nt: TGTGCCAGCAGCGCCCGCGGGGGGAGCTCCTACAATGAGCAGTTCTTC
d_gene: NA; j_gene: TRBJ2-7; abundance: NA; len: 14; v_gene: TRBV7-2; CDR3aa: CASSLDFSGYEQYF; CDR3nt: TGTGCCAGCAGCTTAGATTTCTCAGGATACGAGCAGTACTTC
d_gene: NA; j_gene: TRBJ1-1; abundance: NA; len: 15; v_gene: TRBV7-9; CDR3aa: CASSLGSHTNTEAFF; CDR3nt: TGTGCCAGCAGCTTAGGTAGTCATACGAACACTGAAGCTTTCTTT
d_gene: TRBD1; j_gene: TRBJ1-1; abundance: NA; len: 15; v_gene: TRBV11-3; CDR3aa: CASSLRQGTGTEAFF; CDR3nt: TGTGCCAGCAGCTTAAGACAGGGGACGGGAACTGAAGCTTTCTTT
d_gene: NA; j_gene: TRBJ2-4; abundance: few; len: 18; v_gene: TRBV11-1; CDR3aa: CASSLGLGSGGAKNIQYF; CDR3nt: TGTGCCAGCAGCTTAGGCCTGGGTAGCGGCGGAGCCAAAAACATTCAGTACTTC
d_gene: TRBD2; j_gene: TRBJ2-5; abundance: NA; len: 16; v_gene: TRBV9; CDR3aa: CASSLRLAGGQETQYF; CDR3nt: TGTGCCAGCAGCTTACGACTAGCGGGGGGCCAAGAGACCCAGTACTTC
d_gene: NA; j_gene: TRBJ1-6; abundance: NA; len: 14; v_gene: TRBV15; CDR3aa: CATSRDRIGSPLHF; CDR3nt: TGTGCCACCAGCAGAGACAGGATAGGTTCACCCCTCCACTTT
d_gene: TRBD1; j_gene: TRBJ2-3; abundance: once; len: 15; v_gene: TRBV2; CDR3aa: CASNHRGLGTDTQYF; CDR3nt: TGTGCCAGCAACCACAGGGGGCTCGGGACAGATACGCAGTATTTT
d_gene: TRBD1; j_gene: TRBJ1-5; abundance: NA; len: 15; v_gene: TRBV29-1; CDR3aa: CSAITTGGDNQPQHF; CDR3nt: TGCAGCGCGATTACAACAGGGGGCGATAATCAGCCCCAGCATTTT
d_gene: NA; j_gene: TRBJ1-2; abundance: few; len: 14; v_gene: TRBV19; CDR3aa: CASSMQGYVDGYTF; CDR3nt: TGTGCCAGTAGTATGCAGGGGTATGTGGATGGCTACACCTTC
d_gene: NA; j_gene: TRBJ2-2; abundance: NA; len: 15; v_gene: TRBV6-5; CDR3aa: CASSPKTGSPGELFF; CDR3nt: TGTGCCAGCAGTCCAAAAACAGGGTCCCCCGGGGAGCTGTTTTTT
d_gene: TRBD1; j_gene: TRBJ1-1; abundance: NA; len: 14; v_gene: TRBV5-1; CDR3aa: CASSTGQGVTEAFF; CDR3nt: TGCGCCAGCAGCACGGGACAGGGGGTCACTGAAGCTTTCTTT
d_gene: NA; j_gene: TRBJ1-2; abundance: NA; len: 15; v_gene: TRBV7-9; CDR3aa: CASSFLPPESYGYTF; CDR3nt: TGTGCCAGCAGCTTCCTCCCCCCTGAGAGCTATGGCTACACCTTC
d_gene: TRBD2; j_gene: TRBJ2-3; abundance: once; len: 16; v_gene: TRBV7-9; CDR3aa: CASSLVRGGSTDTQYF; CDR3nt: TGTGCCAGCAGCTTAGTTCGCGGGGGAAGCACAGATACGCAGTATTTT
d_gene: NA; j_gene: TRBJ1-5; abundance: NA; len: 14; v_gene: TRBV7-2; CDR3aa: CASSLVRDYQPQHF; CDR3nt: TGTGCCAGCAGCTTAGTCAGGGATTATCAGCCCCAGCATTTT
d_gene: NA; j_gene: TRBJ1-6; abundance: NA; len: 15; v_gene: TRBV27; CDR3aa: CASSLVLGLNSPLHF; CDR3nt: TGTGCCAGCAGTTTAGTTCTGGGACTCAATTCACCCCTCCACTTT
d_gene: TRBD1; j_gene: TRBJ1-2; abundance: NA; len: 16; v_gene: TRBV14; CDR3aa: CASSQGRTGSPYGYTF; CDR3nt: TGTGCCAGCAGCCAAGGCCGGACAGGATCCCCCTATGGCTACACCTTC
d_gene: NA; j_gene: TRBJ2-3; abundance: NA; len: 16; v_gene: TRBV7-2; CDR3aa: CASSLGGVVNTDTQYF; CDR3nt: TGTGCCAGCAGCTTAGGGGGGGTGGTCAACACAGATACGCAGTATTTT
d_gene: TRBD1; j_gene: TRBJ2-3; abundance: NA; len: 14; v_gene: TRBV6-6; CDR3aa: CASRPGQIGDTQYF; CDR3nt: TGTGCCAGCAGGCCGGGACAGATTGGGGATACGCAGTATTTT
d_gene: TRBD1; j_gene: TRBJ1-1; abundance: NA; len: 15; v_gene: TRBV5-1; CDR3aa: CASSSRGTGSTEAFF; CDR3nt: TGCGCCAGCAGCTCCCGAGGGACAGGGTCGACTGAAGCTTTCTTT
d_gene: NA; j_gene: TRBJ2-3; abundance: once; len: 13; v_gene: TRBV4-3; CDR3aa: CASSQIAGDAQYF; CDR3nt: TGCGCCAGCAGCCAGATAGCTGGAGATGCGCAGTATTTT
d_gene: NA; j_gene: TRBJ1-3; abundance: NA; len: 14; v_gene: TRBV27; CDR3aa: CASSSRSSGNTIYF; CDR3nt: TGTGCCAGCAGTTCCCGGAGTTCTGGAAACACCATATATTTT
d_gene: TRBD2; j_gene: TRBJ2-5; abundance: once; len: 15; v_gene: TRBV27; CDR3aa: CASSLRLASGETQYF; CDR3nt: TGTGCCAGCAGTTTACGACTAGCGTCAGGGGAGACCCAGTACTTC
d_gene: TRBD1; j_gene: TRBJ1-5; abundance: NA; len: 16; v_gene: TRBV19; CDR3aa: CASSPLQGAGNQPQHF; CDR3nt: TGTGCCAGTAGTCCTCTACAGGGGGCCGGCAATCAGCCCCAGCATTTT
d_gene: TRBD1; j_gene: TRBJ2-6; abundance: NA; len: 17; v_gene: TRBV10-3; CDR3aa: CAISGGQGDSGANVLTF; CDR3nt: TGTGCCATCAGTGGGGGACAGGGTGACTCTGGGGCCAACGTCCTGACTTTC
d_gene: TRBD1; j_gene: TRBJ2-7; abundance: NA; len: 17; v_gene: TRBV5-1; CDR3aa: CASSLGGTGGPSYEQYF; CDR3nt: TGCGCCAGCAGCTTGGGGGGAACAGGGGGCCCGTCCTACGAGCAGTACTTC
d_gene: TRBD1; j_gene: TRBJ2-3; abundance: NA; len: 15; v_gene: TRBV9; CDR3aa: CASSFRGQVTDTQYF; CDR3nt: TGTGCCAGCAGCTTCAGGGGACAGGTAACAGATACGCAGTATTTT
d_gene: NA; j_gene: TRBJ2-7; abundance: NA; len: 16; v_gene: TRBV18; CDR3aa: CASSHTGQLSSYEQYF; CDR3nt: TGTGCCAGCTCCCACACTGGGCAATTAAGCTCCTACGAGCAGTACTTC
d_gene: NA; j_gene: TRBJ2-3; abundance: few; len: 15; v_gene: TRBV30; CDR3aa: CAWSGQTLSTDTQYF; CDR3nt: TGTGCCTGGAGCGGCCAGACTTTAAGCACAGATACGCAGTATTTT